The 23 T cell receptor beta chains listed next were all sequenced from one sample in a study of neoadjuvant nivolumab and ipilimumab in lung cancer. The method was immunoSEQ multiplex PCR; TCRdb's version includes in-frame clones alone and lacks a portion of them. The sample holds more than 40,000 clones, approximately 90% seen once. The material sequenced was blood, taken before neoadjuvant nivolumab, alone or with ipilimumab. The receptors were gathered from an adult with non-small cell lung cancer. Some clones in this sample may be carry-over from other donors' samples.

This chain joins TRBV19 and TRBJ2-7; perhaps TRBD1 as D (6 bases). The CDR3 has 13 amino acids. Trimming stripped 5 bases from V and 2 bases from J, with 10 bases between. Germline CDR1 is LNHDA and CDR2 is SQIVND (reference sequence). The CDR3 protein is CASSPRGPYEQYF. The CDR3 DNA reads TGTGCCAGTAGTCCCAGGGGACCCTACGAGCAGTACTTC. Based on the CDR3 plus reference TRBV19 and TRBJ2-7, the full variable domain is DGGITQSPKYLFRKEGQNVTLSCEQNLNHDAMYWYRQDPGQGLRLIYYSQIVNDFQKGDIAEGYSVSREKKESFPLTVTSAQKNPTAFYLCASSPRGPYEQYFGPGTRLTVT.

J is TRBJ1-1 and V is TRBV18, with a tentative D call TRBD1 (6 bases). The CDR3 totals 16 residues. Germline V gene lookup returns CDR1 KGHSH and CDR2 LQKENI. V was pared by 1 base and J by 1 base, with 13 bases between. The CDR3 here is CASSPRLGARNTEAFF. Here the CDR3 DNA reads TGTGCCAGCTCACCACGGTTGGGGGCGCGGAACACTGAAGCTTTCTTT.

This chain's CDR3 is CASSPDGADTQYF. CDR3 nucleotide sequence: TGTGCCAGCTCACCAGACGGGGCAGATACGCAGTATTTT. The chain combines TRBV18 with TRBJ2-3; possibly TRBD2 for D (5 bases). Germline V gene data show CDR1 as KGHSH and CDR2 as LQKENI. With 2 bases removed from V and 4 bases from J, the gap between germline ends came to 7 bases. This CDR3 has 13 residues.

This rearrangement joins TRBV6-4 to TRBJ2-3; TRBD2 might be the D (6 bases). Deletions cut 5 bases from V and 0 bases from J, with 12 bases between. The CDR3 is 15 residues long. Germline V gene lookup returns CDR1 MRHNA and CDR2 SNTAGT. CDR3 region: CASSPGLTSTDTQYF. The CDR3 bases are TGTGCCAGCAGTCCCGGACTAACTAGCACAGATACGCAGTATTTT.

This sequence joins TRBV11-2 and TRBJ1-4; D gene unclear. This CDR3 contains 15 residues. The ends were cut back, 3 bases at V and 0 bases at J, with 8 bases in the middle. Germline lookup yields CDR1 SGHAT and CDR2 FQNNGV. CDR3 residues: CASSLSSTTNEKLFF. CDR3 sequence (DNA): TGTGCCAGCAGCTTGAGTTCGACAACTAATGAAAAACTGTTTTTT. Variable domain in full (rest from reference TRBV11-2 and TRBJ1-4): EAGVAQSPRYKIIEKRQSVAFWCNPISGHATLYWYQQILGQGPKLLIQFQNNGVVDDSQLPKDRFSAERLKGVDSTLKIQPAKLEDSAVYLCASSLSSTTNEKLFFGSGTQLSVL.

The chain employs TRBV9 and TRBJ2-1; 8 bases map to TRBD2. This CDR3 spans 14 amino acids. Germline-derived CDR1 and CDR2 are SGDLS and YYNGEE. Unmatched junction bases numbered 9, after V lost 6 bases and J lost 7 bases. CDR3 residues: CASTTGGASNEQFF. For the CDR3, the DNA is TGTGCCAGCACCACGGGAGGGGCTTCGAATGAGCAGTTCTTC.

The chain has TRBV28 and TRBJ2-1; tentative D call: TRBD1 (6 bases). This CDR3 is 15 amino acids long. Trimming left V 6 bases short and J 4 bases short, with 16 bases between. CDR1 and CDR2 (germline): MDHEN, SYDVKM. The CDR3 bases are TGTGCCAGCAGACTAGGACAGTCATTTTACAATGAGCAGTTCTTC. Encoded protein: CASRLGQSFYNEQFF. Supplemented by reference TRBV28 and TRBJ2-1, the full variable domain reads DVKVTQSSRYLVKRTGEKVFLECVQDMDHENMFWYRQDPGLGLRLIYFSYDVKMKEKGDIPEGYSVSREKKERFSLILESASTNQTSMYLCASRLGQSFYNEQFFGPGTRLTVL.

V and J are TRBV5-4 and TRBJ2-7, with 7 bases that match TRBD2. Germline V gene sequence: CDR1 SGHNT, CDR2 YYREEE (reference sequence). V shed 0 bases, J shed 4 bases, and the junction held 7 bases outside the gene matches. CDR3 length equals 15 residues. The CDR3 here is CASSLGLAESYEQYF. In DNA, the CDR3 is TGTGCCAGCAGCTTGGGTCTAGCGGAGAGTTACGAGCAGTACTTC.

The V gene is TRBV11-2, the J gene TRBJ2-7; 10 nucleotides line up with TRBD2. Germline V gene lookup returns CDR1 SGHAT and CDR2 FQNNGV. J lost 3 bases, V lost 5 bases, and 16 bases had no gene match. The CDR3 extends over 18 amino acids. The CDR3 sequence: CASSLLAGLLPGRYEQYF. The CDR3 nucleotides are TGTGCCAGCAGCCTACTAGCGGGACTTCTACCAGGGCGCTACGAGCAGTACTTC.

The V and J genes are TRBV7-2 and TRBJ1-5, with D uncertain. V was shortened by 5 bases and J by 4 bases, with 15 bases between the two germline ends. The CDR3 loop spans 15 amino acids. Germline CDR1 reads SGHTA; CDR2 reads FQGNSA. CDR3 sequence: CASSPQASRNQPQHF. In DNA form, the CDR3 reads TGTGCCAGCAGCCCCCAGGCGAGCCGTAATCAGCCCCAGCATTTT.

The V gene is TRBV7-9, the J gene TRBJ2-2; 8 bases align to TRBD2. The V gene end was trimmed by 5 bases and the J gene end by 0 bases; junction bases not matched to a gene: 8. Germline CDR1 and CDR2: SEHNR and FQNEAQ (reference sequence). CDR3 length equals 17 residues. CDR3 amino acids: CASSQRAGDPNTGELFF. The CDR3 bases are TGTGCCAGCAGCCAACGAGCGGGAGACCCGAACACCGGGGAGCTGTTTTTT.

The chain combines TRBV5-1 with TRBJ2-3; 11 bases are a match to TRBD2. Germline V gene data show CDR1 as SGHRS and CDR2 as YFSETQ. The V segment lost 4 bases and the J segment 3 bases; nucleotides outside the gene matches: 7. The CDR3 extends over 16 amino acids. The CDR3 is CASSPGTSGSTDTQYF. In nucleotides, the CDR3 is TGCGCCAGCAGCCCCGGGACTAGCGGATCTACAGATACGCAGTATTTT. Together with reference TRBV5-1 and TRBJ2-3, the CDR3 gives the full variable domain: KAGVTQTPRYLIKTRGQQVTLSCSPISGHRSVSWYQQTPGQGLQFLFEYFSETQRNKGNFPGRFSGRQFSNSRSEMNVSTLELGDSALYLCASSPGTSGSTDTQYFGPGTRLTVL.

In nucleotides, the CDR3 is TGTGCCAGCAGCCTGGGACTAGCGGGAGTTCGAAGAGCCTACGAGCAGTACTTC. Translated: CASSLGLAGVRRAYEQYF. The J gene is TRBJ2-7, the V gene TRBV7-9, with TRBD2 matching over 14 bases. V trimming: 5 bases; J trimming: 2 bases; junction bases outside the gene matches: 11. The CDR3 spans 18 residues. Germline V gene data show CDR1 as SEHNR and CDR2 as FQNEAQ (reference sequence).

The chain joins TRBV9 to TRBJ1-4; TRBD1 might be the D (5 bases). Deletions cut 2 bases from V and 3 bases from J, with 8 bases between. Germline values: CDR1 SGDLS, CDR2 YYNGEE. The CDR3 extends over 14 amino acids. This CDR3 reads CASSVAGPNEKLFF. The CDR3 DNA is TGTGCCAGCAGCGTTGCGGGACCTAATGAAAAACTGTTTTTT.

The chain recombines TRBV6-6 with TRBJ2-7; D perhaps matches TRBD2 (6 bases). V was cut by 6 bases and J by 5 bases, with 14 bases left in between. The CDR3 has 13 residues. Per the germline V gene, CDR1 is MNHNY and CDR2 is SVGAGI (reference sequence). The chain's CDR3 is CASRPPGENEQYF. The CDR3, as DNA: TGTGCCAGCAGACCTCCGGGAGAAAACGAGCAGTACTTC.

This clone came up once. One end of the junction does not line up with germline, which may come from a read error. The genes are TRBV6-9 and TRBJ1-1; 7 bases are a match to TRBD1. Germline V CDR1 and CDR2: MNHGY, SVAAGI. The CDR3 sequence is 13 residues long. Written as DNA, the CDR3 is TGTGCCAGCAGTTTCGACAGGGTCGCACTTTGGATCTTT. It specifies CASSFDRVALWIF.

The J gene is TRBJ2-1, the V gene TRBV19; the D gene is possibly TRBD1 (5 bases). The CDR3 contains 13 residues. CDR1 is LNHDA and CDR2 is SQIVND in the germline V gene (reference sequence). V dropped 6 bases and J dropped 7 bases, with 13 bases sitting between them. As DNA, the CDR3 is TGTGCCAGTAGGGGGCAGGGTGTGAATGAGCAGTTCTTC. It specifies CASRGQGVNEQFF.

The gene calls are TRBV5-4 and TRBJ1-1, with 7 bases aligning to TRBD1. V trimming: 4 bases; J trimming: 1 base; junction bases outside the gene matches: 7. Germline CDR1 is SGHNT and CDR2 is YYREEE (reference sequence). The CDR3 spans 15 residues. CDR3 DNA: TGTGCCAGCAGCATAGGACAGGCAACGAACACTGAAGCTTTCTTT. The encoded protein is CASSIGQATNTEAFF.

The rearrangement uses TRBV28 and TRBJ2-3; D uncertain. Germline V gives CDR1 MDHEN, CDR2 SYDVKM. Deletions cut 8 bases from V and 1 base from J, with 16 bases between. The CDR3 spans 15 residues. CDR3 in DNA: TGTGCCAGCCCTCCCGAAGGCCCCGGCACAGATACGCAGTATTTT. Translated: CASPPEGPGTDTQYF.

This chain uses TRBV29-1 with TRBJ2-7; D is perhaps TRBD2 (5 bases). V lost 1 base to trimming and J lost 3 bases, with 10 bases between them. Germline V gene sequence: CDR1 SQVTM, CDR2 ANQGSEA. CDR3 size: 13 residues. The CDR3 nucleotides read TGCAGCGTTGAAGGGGTAGGGAGCTACGAGCAGTACTTC. Amino acids: CSVEGVGSYEQYF.

The chain employs TRBV18 and TRBJ1-4; 7 bases map to TRBD1. The CDR3 is 15 amino acids. The ends lost 5 bases at V and 3 bases at J; junction bases unmatched: 6. CDR1 and CDR2 from the germline V gene are KGHSH and LQKENI. CDR3 DNA sequence: TGTGCCAGCTCATCAAGACAGGGTTCTAATGAAAAACTGTTTTTT. This gives the protein CASSSRQGSNEKLFF.

This clone turned up a few times. The chain has TRBV4-3 and TRBJ2-3; 10 nucleotides align to TRBD2. V shed 5 bases and J 3 bases; nucleotides not matched to a gene: 2. CDR3 size: 14 residues. Germline V CDR1 and CDR2: LGHNA, YSLEER. CDR3 loop: CASSGLAATDTQYF. The CDR3 DNA sequence: TGCGCCAGCAGCGGACTAGCGGCTACAGATACGCAGTATTTT.

This rearrangement joins TRBV11-2 to TRBJ2-1, with 8 bases identical to TRBD1. V dropped 5 bases and J dropped 5; count of bases not matched to a gene: 8. The CDR3 is made up of 15 amino acids. Germline V gives CDR1 SGHAT, CDR2 FQNNGV. CDR3 protein: CASSPRTGLDNEQFF. CDR3 DNA: TGTGCCAGCAGCCCGAGGACAGGGCTCGACAATGAGCAGTTCTTC. The whole variable domain, filled in from reference TRBV11-2 and TRBJ2-1, reads EAGVAQSPRYKIIEKRQSVAFWCNPISGHATLYWYQQILGQGPKLLIQFQNNGVVDDSQLPKDRFSAERLKGVDSTLKIQPAKLEDSAVYLCASSPRTGLDNEQFFGPGTRLTVL.